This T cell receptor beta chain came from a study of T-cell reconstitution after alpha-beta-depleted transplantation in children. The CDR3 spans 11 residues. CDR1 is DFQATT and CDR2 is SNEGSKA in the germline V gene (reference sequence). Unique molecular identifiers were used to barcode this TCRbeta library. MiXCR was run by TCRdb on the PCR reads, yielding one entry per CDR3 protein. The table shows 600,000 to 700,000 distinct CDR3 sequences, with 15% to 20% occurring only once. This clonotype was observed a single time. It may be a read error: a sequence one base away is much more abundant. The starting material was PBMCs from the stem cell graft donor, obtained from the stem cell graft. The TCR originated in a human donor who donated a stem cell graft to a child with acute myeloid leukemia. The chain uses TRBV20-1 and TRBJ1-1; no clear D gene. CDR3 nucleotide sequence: TGCAGTGCTAGAGCAGACACTGACGCTTTCTTT. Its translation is CSARADTDAFF.